This record covers a single T cell receptor (beta chain). Antigen unknown. Trimming cost V 0 bases and J 7 bases, with 15 bases left between them. Germline V CDR1 and CDR2: MNHNS, SASEGT. The CDR3 covers 15 residues. Measured with immunoSEQ multiplex PCR; TCRdb has only the in-frame clones, and not every one. Of roughly 77,000 clones in the sample, more than 75% are singletons; the top ten hold roughly 20%. The record originates from a study of T cells in localized non-small cell lung cancer. Overall study results and limits: Out of the top 100 tumor clones, a median approximately 61 were seen in adjacent lung. Higher T cell density in the blood was associated with longer overall survival, whereas higher adjacent-lung clonality associated with shorter survival.

The J gene is TRBJ1-2, the V gene TRBV6-1, with D possibly being TRBD1 (5 bases). The TCR comes from a woman aged 35-70 years with stage I squamous cell lung carcinoma. Sample: peripheral blood, taken before any cancer treatment. The CDR3 DNA follows: TGTGCCAGCAGTGAAGCGCTTCTAGGGGAGGGTGGCTACACCTTC. Translation gives CASSEALLGEGGYTF.